One sample yielded the 6 T cell receptor beta chains listed below, sequenced in a study of blood T cell repertoires in COVID-19. The repertoire was sequenced with immunoSEQ multiplex PCR; TCRdb's copy has only in-frame clones and lacks some. Among around 150,000 clones listed, approximately 84% were seen once. Sequencing was carried out using peripheral blood. The receptors were sampled from a man aged 70 or older with acute or convalescent COVID-19.

The V gene is TRBV9, the J gene TRBJ2-5; D possibly corresponds to TRBD1 (5 bases). V was pared by 3 bases and J by 5 bases, with 17 bases between. The germline V gene has CDR1 SGDLS and CDR2 YYNGEE. The CDR3 is 15 residues long. The CDR3 coding sequence is TGTGCCAGCAGCGGTAGGACAAATCAAAGGGAGACCCAGTACTTC. It specifies CASSGRTNQRETQYF.

The gene calls are TRBV7-2 and TRBJ2-1; TRBD1 is a possible D gene (6 bases). Germline CDR1 reads SGHTA; CDR2 reads FQGNSA. CDR3 length: 15 residues. The V and J ends lost 2 bases and 4 bases respectively, with 12 bases between them. The CDR3 bases are TGTGCCAGCAGCTTATCAGGGGCAGGTTACAATGAGCAGTTCTTC. Translation: CASSLSGAGYNEQFF.

The chain joins TRBV5-1 to TRBJ1-3; D gene uncertain. Germline CDR1 SGHRS, CDR2 YFSETQ. There are 16 residues in the CDR3. V was cut by 0 bases and J by 0 bases, with 10 bases left in between. CDR3 in DNA: TGCGCCAGCAGCTTGGATAGCCTTTACTCTGGAAACACCATATATTTT. This gives the protein CASSLDSLYSGNTIYF.

The chain has TRBV28 and TRBJ2-2, with 9 bases identical to TRBD2. The CDR3 extends over 16 amino acids. The V gene's germline CDR1 is MDHEN and CDR2 SYDVKM. Here the CDR3 reads CSSGTSGPPNTGELFF. The CDR3 DNA follows: TGTTCTTCGGGCACTAGCGGGCCCCCGAACACCGGGGAGCTGTTTTTT.

This rearrangement joins TRBV6-5 to TRBJ1-1; D perhaps matches TRBD1 (5 bases). CDR1 MNHEY and CDR2 SVGAGI come from the germline V gene. Between the trimmed V and J ends, which lost 5 bases and 1 base, there was a span of 8 bases. This CDR3 has 13 residues. The CDR3 region has the DNA TGTGCCAGCAGTCGGACAACGAACACTGAAGCTTTCTTT. It is translated as CASSRTTNTEAFF.

The table lists this clone with a count of one. This chain uses TRBV6-5 with TRBJ2-2; D may be TRBD2 (5 bases). Germline V gene data show CDR1 as MNHEY and CDR2 as SVGAGI. Trimming shortened V by 2 bases and J by 4 bases, and 8 bases separated the two germline ends. The CDR3 contains 14 residues. The CDR3 nucleotides read TGTGCCAGCAGTTACCTTCGGGGCACCGGGGAGCTGTTTTTT. Its translation: CASSYLRGTGELFF.